This paragraph covers one T cell receptor beta chain sequence. Libraries were prepared by immunoSEQ multiplex PCR; TCRdb keeps only in-frame clonotypes and omits some of them. The sample holds fewer than 100,000 clones, over 75% seen once. The CDR3 is made up of 16 amino acids. V lost 5 bases and J lost 0, with 15 bases in between. Germline-derived CDR1 and CDR2 are SGHAT and FQNNGV. This entry belongs to a study of technical replicates of blood from a handful of donors. This chain uses TRBV11-2 with TRBJ2-3, with a tentative D call TRBD1 (5 bases). This TCR was sampled from a human donor in good health. Sequenced material: T cells isolated from PBMCs. DNA of the CDR3: TGTGCCAGCAGCGAACACAGGACCGCTAGCACAGATACGCAGTATTTT. Protein product: CASSEHRTASTDTQYF.